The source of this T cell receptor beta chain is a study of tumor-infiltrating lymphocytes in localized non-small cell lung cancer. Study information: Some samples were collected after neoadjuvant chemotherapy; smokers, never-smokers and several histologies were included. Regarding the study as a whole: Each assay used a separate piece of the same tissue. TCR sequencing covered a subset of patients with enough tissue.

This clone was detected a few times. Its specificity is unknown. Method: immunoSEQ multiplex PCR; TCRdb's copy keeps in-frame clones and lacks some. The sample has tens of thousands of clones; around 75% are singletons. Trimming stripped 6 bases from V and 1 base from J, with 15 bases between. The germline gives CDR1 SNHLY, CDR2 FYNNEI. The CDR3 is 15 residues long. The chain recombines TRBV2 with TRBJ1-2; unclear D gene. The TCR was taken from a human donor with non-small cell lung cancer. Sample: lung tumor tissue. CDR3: CASRTKGVLNYGYTF. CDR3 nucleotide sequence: TGTGCCAGCAGAACTAAGGGAGTACTTAACTATGGCTACACCTTC. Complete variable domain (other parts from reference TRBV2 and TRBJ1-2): EPEVTQTPSHQVTQMGQEVILRCVPISNHLYFYWYRQILGQKVEFLVSFYNNEISEKSEIFDDQFSVERPDGSNFTLKIRSTKLEDSAMYFCASRTKGVLNYGYTFGSGTRLTVV.